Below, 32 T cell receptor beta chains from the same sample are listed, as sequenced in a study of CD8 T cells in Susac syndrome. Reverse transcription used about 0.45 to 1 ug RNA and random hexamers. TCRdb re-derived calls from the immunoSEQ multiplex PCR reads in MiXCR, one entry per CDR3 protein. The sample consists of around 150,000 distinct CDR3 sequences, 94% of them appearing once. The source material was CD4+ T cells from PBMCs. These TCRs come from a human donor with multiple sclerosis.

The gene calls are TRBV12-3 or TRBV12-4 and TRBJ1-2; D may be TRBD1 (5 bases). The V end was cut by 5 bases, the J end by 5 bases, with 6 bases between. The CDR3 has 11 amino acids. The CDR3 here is CASSPGYGYTF. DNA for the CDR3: TGTGCCAGCAGTCCAGGGTATGGCTACACCTTC.

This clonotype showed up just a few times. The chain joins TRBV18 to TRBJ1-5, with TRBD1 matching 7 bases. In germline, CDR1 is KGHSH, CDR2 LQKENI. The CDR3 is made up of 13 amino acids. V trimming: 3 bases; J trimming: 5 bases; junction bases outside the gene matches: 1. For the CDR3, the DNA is TGTGCCAGCTCACCGCAGGGGGATCAGCCCCAGCATTTT. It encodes CASSPQGDQPQHF.

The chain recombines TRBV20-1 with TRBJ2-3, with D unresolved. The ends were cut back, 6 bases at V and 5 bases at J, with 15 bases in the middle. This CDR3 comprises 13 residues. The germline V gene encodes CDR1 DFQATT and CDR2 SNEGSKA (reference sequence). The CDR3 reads CSAEGRRKDTQYF. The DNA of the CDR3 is TGCAGTGCCGAAGGAAGGCGCAAAGATACGCAGTATTTT.

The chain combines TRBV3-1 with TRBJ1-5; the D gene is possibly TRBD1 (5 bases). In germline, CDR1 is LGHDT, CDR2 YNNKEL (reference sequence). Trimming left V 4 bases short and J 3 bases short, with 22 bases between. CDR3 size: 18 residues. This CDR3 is CASSPGLSAGRTNQPQHF. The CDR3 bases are TGTGCCAGCAGCCCAGGGTTATCGGCAGGGAGGACCAATCAGCCCCAGCATTTT.

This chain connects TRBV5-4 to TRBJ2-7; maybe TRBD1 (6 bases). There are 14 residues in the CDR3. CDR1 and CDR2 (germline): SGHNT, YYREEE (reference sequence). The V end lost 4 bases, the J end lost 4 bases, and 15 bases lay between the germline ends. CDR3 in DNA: TGTGCCAGCAGCAGGGACAATCTGTTGTACGAGCAGTACTTC. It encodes CASSRDNLLYEQYF.

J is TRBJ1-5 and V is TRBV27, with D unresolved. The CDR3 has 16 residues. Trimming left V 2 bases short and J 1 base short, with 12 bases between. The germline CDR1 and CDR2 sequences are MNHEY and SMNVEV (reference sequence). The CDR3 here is CASSLRGLRSNQPQHF. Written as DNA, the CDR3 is TGTGCCAGCAGTTTAAGAGGGCTTCGGAGCAATCAGCCCCAGCATTTT.

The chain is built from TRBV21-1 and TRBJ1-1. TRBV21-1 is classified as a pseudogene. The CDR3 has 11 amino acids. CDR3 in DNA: TGTGCCAGCGTAAAGAACACTGAAGCTTTCTTT. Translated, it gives CASVKNTEAFF.

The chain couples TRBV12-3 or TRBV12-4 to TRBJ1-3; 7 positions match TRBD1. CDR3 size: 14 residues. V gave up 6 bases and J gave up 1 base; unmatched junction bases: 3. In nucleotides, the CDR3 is TGTGCCAGCAGGCTACAGGGGTCTGGAAACACCATATATTTT. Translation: CASRLQGSGNTIYF.

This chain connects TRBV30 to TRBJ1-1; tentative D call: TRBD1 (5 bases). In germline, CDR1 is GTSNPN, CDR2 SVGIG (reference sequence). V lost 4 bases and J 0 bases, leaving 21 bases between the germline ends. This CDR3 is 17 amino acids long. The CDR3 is CAWKGGDGRSMNTEAFF. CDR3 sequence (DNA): TGTGCCTGGAAGGGCGGGGACGGAAGATCTATGAACACTGAAGCTTTCTTT.

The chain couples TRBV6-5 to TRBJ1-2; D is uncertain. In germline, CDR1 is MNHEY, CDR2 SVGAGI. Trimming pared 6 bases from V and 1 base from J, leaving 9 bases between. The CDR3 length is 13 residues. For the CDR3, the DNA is TGTGCCAGCAGCTTCGGGAATAACTATGGCTACACCTTC. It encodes CASSFGNNYGYTF.

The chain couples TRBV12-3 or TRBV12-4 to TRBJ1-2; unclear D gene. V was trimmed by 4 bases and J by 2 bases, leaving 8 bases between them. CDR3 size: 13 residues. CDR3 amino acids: CASSYRHNYGYTF. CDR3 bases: TGTGCCAGCAGTTATCGTCACAACTATGGCTACACCTTC.

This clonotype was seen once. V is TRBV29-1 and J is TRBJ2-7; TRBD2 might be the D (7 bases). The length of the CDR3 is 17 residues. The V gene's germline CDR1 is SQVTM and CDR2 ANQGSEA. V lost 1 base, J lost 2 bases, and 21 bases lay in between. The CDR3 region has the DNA TGCAGCGTTGAAGGGAGGGGGGGTCAGACTCCAGCCTACGAGCAGTACTTC. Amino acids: CSVEGRGGQTPAYEQYF.

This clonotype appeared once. CDR3 sequence: CSARVRLSGRGDTQYF. In nucleotides, the CDR3 is TGCAGTGCTAGAGTTCGGTTAAGCGGGAGAGGGGATACGCAGTATTTT. V and J are TRBV20-1 and TRBJ2-3, with 8 bases fitting TRBD2. Per the germline V gene, CDR1 is DFQATT and CDR2 is SNEGSKA (reference sequence). V shed 1 base and J 6 bases; nucleotides not matched to a gene: 12. This CDR3 region has 16 residues.

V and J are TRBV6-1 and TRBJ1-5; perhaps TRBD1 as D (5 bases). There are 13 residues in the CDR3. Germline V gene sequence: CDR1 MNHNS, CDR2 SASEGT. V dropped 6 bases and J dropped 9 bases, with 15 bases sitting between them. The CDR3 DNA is TGTGCCAGCAGGGGGGACCGGGTTCGGCCCCAGCATTTT. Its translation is CASRGDRVRPQHF.

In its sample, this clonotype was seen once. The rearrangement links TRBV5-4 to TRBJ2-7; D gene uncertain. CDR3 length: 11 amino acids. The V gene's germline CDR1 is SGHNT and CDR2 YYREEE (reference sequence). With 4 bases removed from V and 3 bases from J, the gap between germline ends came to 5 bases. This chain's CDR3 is CASSASYEQYF. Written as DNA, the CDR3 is TGTGCCAGCAGCGCAAGCTACGAGCAGTACTTC.

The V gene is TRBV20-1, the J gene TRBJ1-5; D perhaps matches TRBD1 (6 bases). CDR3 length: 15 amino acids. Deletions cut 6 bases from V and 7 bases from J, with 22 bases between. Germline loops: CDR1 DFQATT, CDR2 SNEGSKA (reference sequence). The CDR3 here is CSAGKSTATGQPQHF. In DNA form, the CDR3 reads TGCAGTGCCGGGAAGTCTACGGCTACAGGGCAGCCCCAGCATTTT.

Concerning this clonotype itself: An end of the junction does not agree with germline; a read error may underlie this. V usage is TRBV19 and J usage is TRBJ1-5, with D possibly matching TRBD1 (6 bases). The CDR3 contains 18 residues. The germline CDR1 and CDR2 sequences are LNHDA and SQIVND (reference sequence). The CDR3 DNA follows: TGTGCCAGTAGCAAGCGATCGGACAGTCGGGCAGGCAATCAGCCCCGGCATTTT. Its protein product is CASSKRSDSRAGNQPRHF.

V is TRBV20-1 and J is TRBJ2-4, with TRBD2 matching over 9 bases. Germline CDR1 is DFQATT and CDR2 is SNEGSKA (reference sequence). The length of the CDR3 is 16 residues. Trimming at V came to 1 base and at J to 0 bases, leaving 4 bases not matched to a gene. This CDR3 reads CSARGTSGLAKNIQYF. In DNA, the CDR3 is TGCAGTGCTAGAGGTACTAGCGGGCTAGCCAAAAACATTCAGTACTTC.

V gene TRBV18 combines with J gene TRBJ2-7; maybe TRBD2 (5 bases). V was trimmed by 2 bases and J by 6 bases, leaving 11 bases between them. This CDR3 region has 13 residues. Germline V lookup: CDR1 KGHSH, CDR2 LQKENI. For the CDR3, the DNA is TGTGCCAGCTCACCAGGGAGCCATGGCGAGCAGTACTTC. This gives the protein CASSPGSHGEQYF.

CDR3 residues: CASSPRVGTNYGYTF. The DNA of the CDR3 is TGTGCCAGCAGTCCCCGCGTAGGGACGAACTATGGCTACACCTTC. The gene calls are TRBV27 and TRBJ1-2; possible D gene TRBD1, 5 bases. The V end was cut by 5 bases, the J end by 2 bases, with 15 bases between. Per the germline V gene, CDR1 is MNHEY and CDR2 is SMNVEV (reference sequence). The CDR3 is 15 residues long.

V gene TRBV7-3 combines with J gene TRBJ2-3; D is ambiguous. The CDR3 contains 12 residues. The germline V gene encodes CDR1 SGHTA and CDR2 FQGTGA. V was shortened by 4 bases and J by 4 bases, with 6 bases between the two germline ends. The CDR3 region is CASSSHSDTQYF. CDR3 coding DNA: TGTGCCAGCAGCTCCCATTCAGATACGCAGTATTTT.

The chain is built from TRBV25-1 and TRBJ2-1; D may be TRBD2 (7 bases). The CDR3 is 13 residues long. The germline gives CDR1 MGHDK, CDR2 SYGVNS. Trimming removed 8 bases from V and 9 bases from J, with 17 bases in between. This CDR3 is CASVRGRESEQFF. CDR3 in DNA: TGTGCCAGCGTTCGGGGGCGGGAGAGTGAGCAGTTCTTC.

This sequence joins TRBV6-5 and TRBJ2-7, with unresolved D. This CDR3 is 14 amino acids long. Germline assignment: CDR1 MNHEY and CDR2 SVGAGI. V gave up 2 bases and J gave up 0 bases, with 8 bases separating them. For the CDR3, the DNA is TGTGCCAGCAGTTACACAAGAACCTCCTACGAGCAGTACTTC. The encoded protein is CASSYTRTSYEQYF.

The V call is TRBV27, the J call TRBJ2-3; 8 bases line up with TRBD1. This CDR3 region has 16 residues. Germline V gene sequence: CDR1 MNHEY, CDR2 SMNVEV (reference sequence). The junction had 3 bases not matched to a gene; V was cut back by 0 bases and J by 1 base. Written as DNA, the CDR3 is TGTGCCAGCAGTTTATCCAGGGGGCGGGGCACAGATACGCAGTATTTT. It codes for CASSLSRGRGTDTQYF.

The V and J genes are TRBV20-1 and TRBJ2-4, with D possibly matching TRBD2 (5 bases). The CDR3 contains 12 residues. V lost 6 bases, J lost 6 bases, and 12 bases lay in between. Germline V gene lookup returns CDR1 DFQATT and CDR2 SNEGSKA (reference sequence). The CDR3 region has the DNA TGCAGTGCATCCTTCGAGGGAAACATTCAGTACTTC. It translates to CSASFEGNIQYF.

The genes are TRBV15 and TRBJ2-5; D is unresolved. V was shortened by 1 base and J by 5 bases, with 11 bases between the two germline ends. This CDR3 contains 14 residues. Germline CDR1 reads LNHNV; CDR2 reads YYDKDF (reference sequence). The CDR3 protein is CATSRVGGRETQYF. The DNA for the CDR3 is TGTGCCACCAGCAGAGTTGGCGGTCGGGAGACCCAGTACTTC.

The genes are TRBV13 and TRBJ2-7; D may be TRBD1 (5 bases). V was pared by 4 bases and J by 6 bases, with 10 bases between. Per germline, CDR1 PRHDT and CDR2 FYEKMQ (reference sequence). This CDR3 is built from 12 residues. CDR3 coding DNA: TGTGCCAGCAGCTCAGGGTACGGCGAGCAGTACTTC. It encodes CASSSGYGEQYF.

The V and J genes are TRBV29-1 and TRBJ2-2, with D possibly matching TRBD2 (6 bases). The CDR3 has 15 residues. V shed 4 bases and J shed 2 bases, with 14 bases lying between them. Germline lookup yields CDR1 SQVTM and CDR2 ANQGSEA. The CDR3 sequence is CSVVSGSSNTGELFF. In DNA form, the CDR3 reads TGCAGCGTTGTATCCGGGAGTTCTAACACCGGGGAGCTGTTTTTT.

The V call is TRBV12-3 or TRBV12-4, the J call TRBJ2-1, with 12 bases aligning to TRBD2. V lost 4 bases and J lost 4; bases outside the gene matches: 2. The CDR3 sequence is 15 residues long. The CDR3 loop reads CASSSTSGSYNEQFF. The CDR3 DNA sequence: TGTGCCAGCAGTTCGACTAGCGGGAGTTACAATGAGCAGTTCTTC.

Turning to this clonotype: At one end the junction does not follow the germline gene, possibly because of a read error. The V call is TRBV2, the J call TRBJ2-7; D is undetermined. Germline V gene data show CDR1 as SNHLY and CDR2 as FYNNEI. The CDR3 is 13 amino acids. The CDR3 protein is CASSATGRPEHYF. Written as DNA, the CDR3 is TGTGCCAGCAGTGCAACGGGCCGGCCCGAGCATTACTTC.

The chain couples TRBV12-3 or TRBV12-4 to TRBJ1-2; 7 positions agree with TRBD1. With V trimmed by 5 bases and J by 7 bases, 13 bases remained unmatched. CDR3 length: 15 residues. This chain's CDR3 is CASSKQGTAVSGYTF. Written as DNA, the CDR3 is TGTGCCAGCAGTAAACAGGGGACCGCGGTTAGTGGCTACACCTTC.

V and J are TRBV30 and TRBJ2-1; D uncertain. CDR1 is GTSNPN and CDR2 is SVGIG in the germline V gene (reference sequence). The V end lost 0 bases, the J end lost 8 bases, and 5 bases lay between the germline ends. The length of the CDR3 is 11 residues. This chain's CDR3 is CAWSVLYEQFF. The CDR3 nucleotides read TGTGCCTGGAGTGTACTGTATGAGCAGTTCTTC.